This entry lists 31 T cell receptor beta chains sequenced from one sample in a study of blood T cell repertoires in COVID-19. Sequencing used immunoSEQ multiplex PCR; TCRdb keeps in-frame clones, though not all of them. This table holds about 240,000 clones, roughly 80% found once. Sample: peripheral blood. Every receptor here comes from a young woman with acute or convalescent COVID-19.

The V call is TRBV30, the J call TRBJ1-6; D not resolved. CDR1 and CDR2 from the germline V gene are GTSNPN and SVGIG (reference sequence). There are 14 residues in the CDR3. Trimming removed 3 bases from V and 5 bases from J, with 11 bases in between. This chain's CDR3 is CAWRKDTDNSPLHF. Here the CDR3 DNA reads TGTGCCTGGAGGAAAGACACTGATAATTCACCCCTCCACTTT.

The chain uses TRBV7-8 and TRBJ1-4, with TRBD1 as a possible D gene (5 bases). Trimming pared 5 bases from V and 4 bases from J, leaving 26 bases between. In germline, CDR1 is SGHVS, CDR2 FQNEAQ. The CDR3 length is 19 residues. The CDR3 nucleotides are TGTGCCAGCAGCCGTCTCCCACCCCTCCGGGGGGGAGATAATGAAAAACTGTTTTTT. It yields the protein CASSRLPPLRGGDNEKLFF.

The genes are TRBV23-1 and TRBJ1-2; TRBD1 might be the D (5 bases). TRBV23-1 is marked as an open reading frame, function uncertain. V was cut by 0 bases and J by 3 bases, with 14 bases left in between. The CDR3 is 16 residues long. The DNA of the CDR3 is TGCGCCAGCAGTCAATCGGGGGGTACAGGAGACTATGGCTACACCTTC. It encodes CASSQSGGTGDYGYTF.

This chain joins TRBV9 and TRBJ1-4; D possibly corresponds to TRBD1 (5 bases). Germline CDR1 and CDR2: SGDLS and YYNGEE. The CDR3 spans 15 residues. V was clipped by 4 bases and J by 7 bases, with 17 bases between them. CDR3 sequence (DNA): TGTGCCAGCAGCCCCACTGGGGGGTCGCGTGAAAAACTGTTTTTT. Residues: CASSPTGGSREKLFF.

This chain uses TRBV28 with TRBJ2-3; tentatively, D is TRBD1 (5 bases). The V end was cut by 6 bases, the J end by 4 bases, with 20 bases between. The CDR3 has 16 amino acids. Germline CDR1 is MDHEN and CDR2 is SYDVKM. The CDR3 sequence is CASRDLNLRGADTQYF. CDR3 DNA: TGTGCCAGCAGAGACCTTAACCTTAGGGGCGCAGATACGCAGTATTTT.

This rearrangement joins TRBV27 to TRBJ2-6; D perhaps matches TRBD2 (7 bases). This CDR3 is built from 19 residues. Germline CDR1 and CDR2: MNHEY and SMNVEV (reference sequence). V shed 0 bases and J shed 1 base, with 16 bases lying between them. The CDR3 sequence: CASSLSLGGVRSGANVLTF. The CDR3 DNA sequence: TGTGCCAGCAGTTTATCGCTAGGGGGGGTCAGATCTGGGGCCAACGTCCTGACTTTC.

As regards this clone: A much larger clone is a single base away; this may be a read error. J is TRBJ1-1 and V is TRBV27; D may be TRBD1 (5 bases). The CDR3 has 13 residues. V gave up 5 bases and J gave up 1 base, with 8 bases separating them. CDR1 is MNHEY, CDR2 SMNVEV, per germline (reference sequence). CDR3 in DNA: TGTGCCAGCAGTGGGCAGGGGAACACTGAAGCTTTCTTT. It yields the protein CASSGQGNTEAFF.

This clone was counted a few times. This chain connects TRBV7-2 to TRBJ2-4; 8 bases are shared with TRBD1. V gave up 3 bases and J gave up 4 bases; unmatched junction bases: 14. The CDR3 loop spans 18 amino acids. Per the germline V gene, CDR1 is SGHTA and CDR2 is FQGNSA. The CDR3, as DNA: TGTGCCAGCAGCTTGCCGTCGGTCTTTGGGACAGGAAAAAACATTCAGTACTTC. Protein sequence: CASSLPSVFGTGKNIQYF.

The gene calls are TRBV6-4 and TRBJ1-4; unclear D gene. Trimming pared 8 bases from V and 6 bases from J, leaving 10 bases between. The CDR3 is made up of 12 amino acids. In germline, CDR1 is MRHNA, CDR2 SNTAGT. The CDR3 loop reads CASPSLYEKLFF. The CDR3, as DNA: TGTGCCAGCCCGTCCCTATATGAAAAACTGTTTTTT.

J is TRBJ1-1 and V is TRBV7-2, with D tentatively TRBD1 (5 bases). Trimming removed 6 bases from V and 1 base from J, with 18 bases in between. This CDR3 comprises 16 residues. Germline CDR1 reads SGHTA; CDR2 reads FQGNSA. In nucleotides, the CDR3 is TGTGCCAGCAGATTCACGGCGGGGCTCGGGAACACTGAAGCTTTCTTT. Translated, it gives CASRFTAGLGNTEAFF.

CDR3 residues: CASSLETGGQGYTF. The CDR3 DNA reads TGTGCCAGCAGCTTAGAGACAGGGGGCCAGGGCTACACCTTC. This rearrangement joins TRBV7-9 to TRBJ1-2; TRBD1 matches at 10 bases. This CDR3 is 14 amino acids long. From germline, CDR1 is SEHNR and CDR2 FQNEAQ (reference sequence). With V trimmed by 1 base and J by 8 bases, 4 bases remained unmatched.

The chain employs TRBV7-2 and TRBJ1-6; perhaps TRBD1 as D (6 bases). CDR1 and CDR2 (germline): SGHTA, FQGNSA. The CDR3 runs 16 residues. Trimming stripped 1 base from V and 7 bases from J, with 14 bases between. The CDR3 DNA follows: TGTGCCAGCAGCTTAGTTGGGGGGGCGTGGAATTCACCCCTCCACTTT. This codes for CASSLVGGAWNSPLHF.

This clone came up a few times. The chain carries TRBV28 and TRBJ2-7; D may be TRBD2 (7 bases). The CDR3 spans 12 residues. Per germline, CDR1 MDHEN and CDR2 SYDVKM. V was pared by 7 bases and J by 3 bases, with 10 bases between. The CDR3 is CASTGGRYEQYF. Here the CDR3 DNA reads TGTGCCAGCACGGGGGGCCGCTACGAGCAGTACTTC.

The chain is built from TRBV7-2 and TRBJ1-1; D gene unclear. From germline, CDR1 is SGHTA and CDR2 FQGNSA. The CDR3 is 14 amino acids. The germline V and J ends were trimmed by 5 bases and 2 bases, with 12 bases remaining between them. CDR3 loop: CASSLRFYNTEAFF. CDR3 DNA sequence: TGTGCCAGCAGCCTTAGATTTTATAACACTGAAGCTTTCTTT.

The genes are TRBV7-2 and TRBJ1-2; TRBD1 might be the D (6 bases). Germline assignment: CDR1 SGHTA and CDR2 FQGNSA. This CDR3 spans 14 amino acids. V shed 5 bases and J shed 4 bases, with 14 bases lying between them. The CDR3 DNA sequence: TGTGCCAGCAGCGCGGACAGCTGGGGCTATGGCTACACCTTC. Translating gives CASSADSWGYGYTF.

This clone has just a few counts. The V and J genes are TRBV28 and TRBJ2-1; 10 nucleotides align to TRBD2. Per germline, CDR1 MDHEN and CDR2 SYDVKM. CDR3 length equals 15 residues. V dropped 5 bases and J dropped 4; count of bases not matched to a gene: 5. This chain's CDR3 is CASSPGTSVYNEQFF. The CDR3 DNA sequence: TGTGCCAGCAGTCCCGGGACTAGCGTATACAATGAGCAGTTCTTC.

This CDR3 is CASSYSLLQGNQPQHF. Written as DNA, the CDR3 is TGTGCCAGCAGTTACTCCCTACTACAGGGGAATCAGCCCCAGCATTTT. V usage is TRBV6-2 or TRBV6-3 and J usage is TRBJ1-5, with TRBD1 matching 7 bases. CDR3 length: 16 residues. Germline CDR1 MNHEY, CDR2 SVGEGT. Germline trimming cut 0 bases from V and 4 bases from J; bases unmatched to any gene: 6.

V and J are TRBV28 and TRBJ1-4; D remains ambiguous. The CDR3 totals 14 residues. V was cut by 8 bases and J by 4 bases, with 14 bases left in between. Germline CDR1 MDHEN, CDR2 SYDVKM. CDR3 nucleotide sequence: TGTGCCAGCGTCACGGAGGGTTATAATGAAAAACTGTTTTTT. Amino acids: CASVTEGYNEKLFF.

The chain joins TRBV20-1 to TRBJ2-1; possibly TRBD1 for D (5 bases). Germline CDR1 DFQATT, CDR2 SNEGSKA (reference sequence). V lost 3 bases and J 5 bases, leaving 8 bases between the germline ends. The CDR3 loop spans 12 amino acids. This chain's CDR3 is CSASYRHNEQFF. The CDR3 nucleotides read TGCAGTGCTAGTTACAGGCACAATGAGCAGTTCTTC.

This clone is a singleton in its sample. The chain joins TRBV23-1 to TRBJ2-7, with D hard to call. TRBV23-1 is treated as an ORF (open reading frame) with a function not yet certain. This CDR3 comprises 13 residues. The germline V and J ends were trimmed by 3 bases and 2 bases, with 8 bases remaining between them. The CDR3 DNA reads as TGCGCCAGCAGTCATATATCCCCCTACGAGCAGTACTTC. Protein sequence: CASSHISPYEQYF.

This chain joins TRBV11-2 and TRBJ2-2; 9 bases fit TRBD2. The germline CDR1 and CDR2 sequences are SGHAT and FQNNGV. This CDR3 spans 17 amino acids. Trimming removed 5 bases from V and 2 bases from J; junction bases left unmatched: 9. CDR3 nucleotide sequence: TGTGCCAGCAGCCGTCTCCGGGGGACTAGCAACACCGGGGAGCTGTTTTTT. Protein: CASSRLRGTSNTGELFF.

The chain carries TRBV28 and TRBJ2-2, with TRBD2 identical over 13 bases. V shed 8 bases, J shed 6 bases, and the junction held 9 bases outside the gene matches. CDR3 length equals 16 residues. CDR1 is MDHEN, CDR2 SYDVKM, per germline. CDR3 DNA: TGTGCCAGCGAAATTCCGGGACTAGCGGGACCCGGGGAGCTGTTTTTT. Translating it yields CASEIPGLAGPGELFF.

This clone was detected once. The chain joins TRBV2 to TRBJ2-1; 9 bases line up with TRBD1. The CDR3 loop spans 15 amino acids. The V gene end was trimmed by 7 bases and the J gene end by 6 bases; junction bases not matched to a gene: 10. The germline gives CDR1 SNHLY, CDR2 FYNNEI. The CDR3 loop is CASTEAGQGINEQFF. DNA for the CDR3: TGTGCCAGCACCGAGGCAGGACAGGGGATCAATGAGCAGTTCTTC.

The chain combines TRBV3-1 (or the pseudogene TRBV3-2) with TRBJ2-3; no definite D call. The CDR3 covers 14 residues. V dropped 3 bases and J dropped 2 bases, with 9 bases sitting between them. The germline V gene encodes CDR1 LGHDT and CDR2 YNNKEL (reference sequence). For the CDR3, the DNA is TGTGCCAGCAGCCACAGGCCCTCCACAGATACGCAGTATTTT. It translates to CASSHRPSTDTQYF.

The CDR3 here is CASSIGLISTDTQYF. DNA of the CDR3: TGTGCCAGTAGTATAGGACTGATTAGCACAGATACGCAGTATTTT. V and J are TRBV19 and TRBJ2-3; no clear D. Germline values: CDR1 LNHDA, CDR2 SQIVND (reference sequence). This CDR3 has 15 residues. Trimming took off 1 base at V and 0 bases at J, with 8 bases between the two ends.

The rearrangement joins TRBV18 to TRBJ1-1; the match to TRBD1 covers 8 bases. Germline CDR1 reads KGHSH; CDR2 reads LQKENI. Unmatched junction bases numbered 4, after V lost 3 bases and J lost 4 bases. The CDR3 sequence is 14 residues long. CDR3 protein: CASSPQQGGTEAFF. The CDR3 DNA sequence: TGTGCCAGCTCACCTCAACAGGGGGGCACTGAAGCTTTCTTT.

This chain connects TRBV5-1 to TRBJ2-1; 13 nucleotides match TRBD2. CDR3 length: 14 amino acids. Unmatched junction bases numbered 10, after V lost 7 bases and J lost 12 bases. The V gene's germline CDR1 is SGHRS and CDR2 YFSETQ. This CDR3 is CASLGTSGNPGQFF. CDR3 nucleotide sequence: TGCGCCAGCCTCGGGACTAGCGGGAACCCTGGGCAGTTCTTC.

This chain joins TRBV6-4 and TRBJ1-1; possibly TRBD1 for D (5 bases). The V end lost 3 bases, the J end lost 1 base, and 15 bases lay between the germline ends. CDR1 is MRHNA and CDR2 is SNTAGT in the germline V gene. The CDR3 runs to 16 residues. The CDR3 region is CASSERAGLGNTEAFF. DNA for the CDR3: TGTGCCAGCAGTGAGCGGGCGGGGCTGGGGAACACTGAAGCTTTCTTT.

The chain combines TRBV27 with TRBJ1-2; the D is unclear. V dropped 0 bases and J dropped 1 base, with 9 bases sitting between them. Germline CDR1 MNHEY, CDR2 SMNVEV (reference sequence). This CDR3 has 15 residues. The CDR3 loop reads CASSLSTAINYGYTF. CDR3 sequence (DNA): TGTGCCAGCAGTTTATCCACAGCTATTAACTATGGCTACACCTTC.

The V call is TRBV5-6, the J call TRBJ1-2, with a weak D call TRBD1 (6 bases). V shed 1 base and J shed 3 bases, with 10 bases lying between them. In germline, CDR1 is SGHDT, CDR2 YYEEEE. CDR3 size: 14 residues. DNA of the CDR3: TGTGCCAGCAGCTTGCTGGGGGCGGACTATGGCTACACCTTC. Protein product: CASSLLGADYGYTF.

The chain carries TRBV7-2 and TRBJ1-5, with D tentatively TRBD1 (5 bases). V was shortened by 5 bases and J by 7 bases, with 12 bases between the two germline ends. This CDR3 is 13 amino acids long. The germline V gene encodes CDR1 SGHTA and CDR2 FQGNSA. The DNA for the CDR3 is TGTGCCAGCAGCGGGATTAGGGGACAGCCCCAGCATTTT. It encodes CASSGIRGQPQHF.